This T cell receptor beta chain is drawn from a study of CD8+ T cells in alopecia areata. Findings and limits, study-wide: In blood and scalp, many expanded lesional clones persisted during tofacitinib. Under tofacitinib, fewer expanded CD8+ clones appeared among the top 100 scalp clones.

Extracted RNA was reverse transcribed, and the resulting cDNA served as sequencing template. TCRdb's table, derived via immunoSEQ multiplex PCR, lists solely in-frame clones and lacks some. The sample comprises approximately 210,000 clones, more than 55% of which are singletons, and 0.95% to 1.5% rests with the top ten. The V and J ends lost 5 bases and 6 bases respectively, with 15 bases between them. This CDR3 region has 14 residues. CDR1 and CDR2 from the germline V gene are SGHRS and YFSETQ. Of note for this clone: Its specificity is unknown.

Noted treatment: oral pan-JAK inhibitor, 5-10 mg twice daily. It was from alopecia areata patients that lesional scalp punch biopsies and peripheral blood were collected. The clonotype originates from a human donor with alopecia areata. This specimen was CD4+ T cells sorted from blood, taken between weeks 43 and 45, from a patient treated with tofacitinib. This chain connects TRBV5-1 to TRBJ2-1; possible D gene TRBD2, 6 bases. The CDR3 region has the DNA TGCGCCAGCAGACCAACTGCGGAGGGCAATGAGCAGTTCTTC. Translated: CASRPTAEGNEQFF.